This TCR beta chain was sequenced in a study of control samples from healthy donors and cancer patients (dated by TCRdb to 2020 to 2021). Libraries came from the immunoSEQ multiplex PCR assay. Sourced from immuneACCESS, this table was stored by TCRdb with only in-frame sequences that have V and J called. A share of the clones is absent; for the studies checked, an unresolved V gene accounts for under half, and the remainder has no known explanation. The sample includes about 160,000 clones, with roughly 94% observed a single time. Together, the top ten hold approximately 8% of the sample. The CDR3 has 15 amino acids, counting the end cysteine and phenylalanine. The CDR3 DNA has 45 bases and is translated from base 1. CDR1 and CDR2 (ENHRY, SYGVKD) derive from the germline V gene. V and J are trimmed by 0 bases and 6 bases, and the gene matches miss 3 bases of the junction. This clone was counted once. Its antigen is still unknown. No per-base quality is available; no much larger clone lies one base away.

The clonotype originates from a woman between 35 and 50 years old in good health. The rearranged chain carries TRBV10-3 and TRBJ1-2, with 11 bases aligning to TRBD1. Sequencing used blood. CDR3 protein: CAISESSGQGDGYTF. The DNA sequence is given as TGTGCCATCAGTGAGTCCTCGGGACAGGGGGATGGCTACACCTTC.